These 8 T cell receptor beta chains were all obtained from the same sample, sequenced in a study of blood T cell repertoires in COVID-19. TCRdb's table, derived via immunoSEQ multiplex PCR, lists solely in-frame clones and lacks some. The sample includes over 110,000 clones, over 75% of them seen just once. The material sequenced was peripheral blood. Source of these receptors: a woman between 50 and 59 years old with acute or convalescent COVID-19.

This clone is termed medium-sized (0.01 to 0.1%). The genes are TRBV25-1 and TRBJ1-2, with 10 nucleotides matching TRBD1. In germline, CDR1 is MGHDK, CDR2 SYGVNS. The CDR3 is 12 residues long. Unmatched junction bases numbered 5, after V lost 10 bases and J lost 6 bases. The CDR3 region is CATMDRGDGYTF. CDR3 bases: TGTGCCACAATGGACAGGGGGGATGGCTACACCTTC.

DNA of the CDR3: TGCGCCAGCAGCTCCGGGGAAGGGGAGACCCAGTACTTC. This encodes CASSSGEGETQYF. The V and J genes are TRBV5-1 and TRBJ2-5; maybe TRBD2 (5 bases). The CDR3 spans 13 residues. Germline V lookup: CDR1 SGHRS, CDR2 YFSETQ. Trimming removed 3 bases from V and 5 bases from J, with 11 bases in between.

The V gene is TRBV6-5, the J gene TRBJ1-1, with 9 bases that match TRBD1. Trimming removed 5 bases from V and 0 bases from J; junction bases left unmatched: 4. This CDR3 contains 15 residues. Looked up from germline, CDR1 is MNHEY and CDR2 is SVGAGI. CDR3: CASSTGTGMNTEAFF. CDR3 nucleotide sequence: TGTGCCAGCAGTACCGGGACAGGGATGAACACTGAAGCTTTCTTT.

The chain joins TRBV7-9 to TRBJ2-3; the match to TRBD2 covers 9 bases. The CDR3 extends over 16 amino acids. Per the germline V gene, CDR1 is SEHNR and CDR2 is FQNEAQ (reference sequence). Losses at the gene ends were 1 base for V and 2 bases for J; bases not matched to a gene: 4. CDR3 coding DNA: TGTGCCAGCAGCTTAGGTAGCGGGGGAGTCACAGATACGCAGTATTTT. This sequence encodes CASSLGSGGVTDTQYF.

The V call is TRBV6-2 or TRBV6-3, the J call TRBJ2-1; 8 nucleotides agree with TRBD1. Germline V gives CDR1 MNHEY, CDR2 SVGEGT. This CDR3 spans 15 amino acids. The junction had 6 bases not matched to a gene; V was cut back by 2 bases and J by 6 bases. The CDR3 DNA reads TGTGCCAGCAGTTACAGGCAGGGGGCTGGCAATGAGCAGTTCTTC. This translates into CASSYRQGAGNEQFF.

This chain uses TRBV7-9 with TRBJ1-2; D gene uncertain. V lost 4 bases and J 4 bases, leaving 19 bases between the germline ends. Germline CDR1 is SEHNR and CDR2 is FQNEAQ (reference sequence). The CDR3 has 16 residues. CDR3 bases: TGTGCCAGCAGCTCCCGGGGTAGGAAGAGTCCCTATGGCTACACCTTC. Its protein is CASSSRGRKSPYGYTF.

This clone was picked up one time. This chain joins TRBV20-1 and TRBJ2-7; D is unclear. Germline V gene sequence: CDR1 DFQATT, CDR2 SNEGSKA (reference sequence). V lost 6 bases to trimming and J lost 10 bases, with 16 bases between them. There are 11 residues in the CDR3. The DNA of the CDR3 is TGCAGTGCCGAAGATGAAACTCACCAGTACTTC. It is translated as CSAEDETHQYF.

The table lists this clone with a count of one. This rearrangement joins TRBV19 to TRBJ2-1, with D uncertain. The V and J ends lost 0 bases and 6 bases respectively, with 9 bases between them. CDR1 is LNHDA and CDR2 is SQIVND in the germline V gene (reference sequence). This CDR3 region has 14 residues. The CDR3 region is CASSIDQAPNEQFF. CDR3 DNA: TGTGCCAGTAGTATAGATCAGGCCCCCAATGAGCAGTTCTTC.